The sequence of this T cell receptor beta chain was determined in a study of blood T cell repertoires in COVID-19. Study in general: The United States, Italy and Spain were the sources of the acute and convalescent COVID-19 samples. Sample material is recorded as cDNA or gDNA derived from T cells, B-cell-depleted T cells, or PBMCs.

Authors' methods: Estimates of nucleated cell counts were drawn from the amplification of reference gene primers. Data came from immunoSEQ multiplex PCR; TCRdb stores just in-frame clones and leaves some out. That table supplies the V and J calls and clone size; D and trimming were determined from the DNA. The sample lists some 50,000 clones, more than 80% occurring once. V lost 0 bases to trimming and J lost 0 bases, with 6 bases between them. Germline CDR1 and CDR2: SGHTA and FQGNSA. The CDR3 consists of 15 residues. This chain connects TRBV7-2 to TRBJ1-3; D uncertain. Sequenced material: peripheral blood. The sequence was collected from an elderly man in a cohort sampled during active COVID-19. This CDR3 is CASSLALFSGNTIYF. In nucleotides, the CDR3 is TGTGCCAGCAGCTTAGCTCTTTTCTCTGGAAACACCATATATTTT.